This entry lists 25 T cell receptor beta chains sequenced from one sample in a study of blood T cell repertoires in COVID-19. Profiled with immunoSEQ multiplex PCR; TCRdb holds only in-frame clones, not every one. The sample contains 350,000 to 400,000 clones, 80% to 95% of which appear only once. Sample: PBMCs or T cells enriched from blood (not recorded which). The receptors originated from a middle-aged woman who had been exposed to COVID-19.

This clone was counted once. The chain couples TRBV12-5 to TRBJ1-2; perhaps TRBD1 as D (6 bases). The CDR3 extends over 16 amino acids. The germline V gene encodes CDR1 LGHNT and CDR2 FRNRAP. Trimming shortened V by 1 base and J by 3 bases, and 15 bases separated the two germline ends. In nucleotides, the CDR3 is TGTGCTAGTGGTTTGGCCGACAGGCGGGCCTACTATGGCTACACCTTC. This encodes CASGLADRRAYYGYTF. The whole variable domain, filled in from reference TRBV12-5 and TRBJ1-2, reads DARVTQTPRHKVTEMGQEVTMRCQPILGHNTVFWYRQTMMQGLELLAYFRNRAPLDDSGMPKDRFSAEMPDATLATLKIQPSEPRDSAVYFCASGLADRRAYYGYTFGSGTRLTVV.

This chain links TRBV11-3 with TRBJ2-3, with TRBD2 matching over 9 bases. The V gene end was trimmed by 0 bases and the J gene end by 5 bases; junction bases not matched to a gene: 6. Germline CDR1 is SGHNT and CDR2 is YENEEA. This CDR3 is 16 amino acids long. The CDR3 spells CASSLDARGGQDTQYF. The DNA of the CDR3 is TGTGCCAGCAGCTTAGATGCGCGGGGGGGACAAGATACGCAGTATTTT.

The J gene is TRBJ1-1, the V gene TRBV12-3 or TRBV12-4, with TRBD1 as a possible D gene (5 bases). Trimming left V 3 bases short and J 6 bases short, with 11 bases between. The CDR3 extends over 13 amino acids. Here the CDR3 DNA reads TGTGCCAGCAGTTTCGGGGGTAACGCTGAAGCTTTCTTT. It is translated as CASSFGGNAEAFF.

The rearrangement links TRBV30 to TRBJ2-1; D gene unclear. With 2 bases removed from V and 9 bases from J, the gap between germline ends came to 17 bases. Germline CDR1 and CDR2: GTSNPN and SVGIG (reference sequence). This CDR3 has 14 amino acids. This chain's CDR3 is CAWSQVVKVVEQFF. The CDR3 bases are TGTGCCTGGAGTCAGGTCGTAAAGGTCGTTGAGCAGTTCTTC.

The chain couples TRBV5-4 to TRBJ2-2; tentatively, D is TRBD1 (5 bases). The germline V and J ends were trimmed by 4 bases and 0 bases, with 19 bases remaining between them. The germline V gene encodes CDR1 SGHNT and CDR2 YYREEE (reference sequence). The CDR3 has 18 residues. CDR3 coding DNA: TGTGCCAGCAGCCCGCGCCCCAGACAGAACGCGAACACCGGGGAGCTGTTTTTT. Translation gives CASSPRPRQNANTGELFF.

The V and J genes are TRBV29-1 and TRBJ2-3; no firm D call. Trimming took off 2 bases at V and 2 bases at J, with 2 bases between the two ends. This CDR3 contains 11 residues. Looked up from germline, CDR1 is SQVTM and CDR2 is ANQGSEA. The CDR3 nucleotides are TGCAGCGTTGAATACACAGATACGCAGTATTTT. Translated, it gives CSVEYTDTQYF.

The chain combines TRBV7-3 with TRBJ1-3, with a weak D call TRBD1 (5 bases). Germline CDR1 and CDR2: SGHTA and FQGTGA. Between the trimmed V and J ends, which lost 5 bases and 0 bases, there was a span of 11 bases. The CDR3 is 15 amino acids. DNA for the CDR3: TGTGCCAGCAGCCCAGTGGGGGGCTCTGGAAACACCATATATTTT. Translation gives CASSPVGGSGNTIYF.

The V gene is TRBV9, the J gene TRBJ2-1; TRBD2 matches 9 bases. The trim removed 5 bases at V and 2 bases at J, leaving 5 bases unmatched. The CDR3 is 15 amino acids. The germline gives CDR1 SGDLS, CDR2 YYNGEE. CDR3: CASSWLAGTYNEQFF. CDR3 coding DNA: TGTGCCAGCAGTTGGCTAGCGGGAACCTACAATGAGCAGTTCTTC.

This clone was seen a single time. This sequence joins TRBV18 and TRBJ2-7; 12 bases align to TRBD2. Trimming removed 2 bases from V and 2 bases from J; junction bases left unmatched: 1. Germline V gene lookup returns CDR1 KGHSH and CDR2 LQKENI. This CDR3 comprises 15 residues. The CDR3 DNA reads as TGTGCCAGCTCACCAGGACTAGCGGGGACCTACGAGCAGTACTTC. Translation: CASSPGLAGTYEQYF.

The rearrangement links TRBV15 to TRBJ2-5; D gene uncertain. CDR1 LNHNV and CDR2 YYDKDF come from the germline V gene (reference sequence). This CDR3 is built from 13 residues. With 0 bases removed from V and 4 bases from J, the gap between germline ends came to 6 bases. CDR3 region: CATSRDQVETQYF. CDR3 sequence (DNA): TGTGCCACCAGCAGAGATCAGGTAGAGACCCAGTACTTC. Looking up the rest from reference TRBV15 and TRBJ2-5 gives the full variable domain: DAMVIQNPRYQVTQFGKPVTLSCSQTLNHNVMYWYQQKSSQAPKLLFHYYDKDFNNEADTPDNFQSRRPNTSFCFLDIRSPGLGDTAMYLCATSRDQVETQYFGPGTRLLVL.

The CDR3 region is CASSRAGAGAIYEQYF. The CDR3 coding sequence is TGCGCCAGCAGCAGGGCAGGGGCAGGGGCCATTTACGAGCAGTACTTC. V and J are TRBV5-1 and TRBJ2-7; the D gene is possibly TRBD1 (6 bases). In germline, CDR1 is SGHRS, CDR2 YFSETQ. Trimming cost V 4 bases and J 4 bases, with 21 bases left between them. The CDR3 is 16 residues long.

The chain couples TRBV24-1 to TRBJ1-1; 9 bases are shared with TRBD1. The CDR3 is made up of 14 amino acids. CDR1 KGHDR and CDR2 SFDVKD come from the germline V gene. Trimming removed 0 bases from V and 10 bases from J; junction bases left unmatched: 5. For the CDR3, the DNA is TGTGCCACCAGTGATTTGGGGACAGGGATTGGAGCTTTCTTT. Residues: CATSDLGTGIGAFF.

The rearrangement joins TRBV7-2 to TRBJ1-1; a weak D match, TRBD1 (6 bases). Deletions cut 6 bases from V and 8 bases from J, with 16 bases between. Germline loops: CDR1 SGHTA, CDR2 FQGNSA. CDR3 length equals 13 residues. CDR3 DNA sequence: TGTGCCAGCAGTCCACACAGGGAAGCAGAAGCTTTCTTT. Translating it yields CASSPHREAEAFF.

This chain uses TRBV19 with TRBJ2-2; TRBD2 might be the D (5 bases). Germline loops: CDR1 LNHDA, CDR2 SQIVND (reference sequence). The CDR3 contains 16 residues. Trimming removed 1 base at V and 1 base at J, with 10 bases between. CDR3 coding DNA: TGTGCCAGTAGTATAGTCTTCCGGGGGAACACCGGGGAGCTGTTTTTT. Translation: CASSIVFRGNTGELFF.

The chain joins TRBV12-3 or TRBV12-4 to TRBJ1-1; TRBD1 matches at 7 bases. The CDR3 length is 12 residues. Trimming removed 5 bases from V and 7 bases from J; junction bases left unmatched: 4. CDR3 protein: CASSQYRGEAFF. In nucleotides, the CDR3 is TGTGCCAGCAGTCAGTACAGGGGTGAAGCTTTCTTT.

V is TRBV27 and J is TRBJ1-2, with D unclear. This CDR3 spans 16 amino acids. The germline CDR1 and CDR2 sequences are MNHEY and SMNVEV (reference sequence). V lost 4 bases and J lost 5, with 20 bases in between. The CDR3 DNA reads TGTGCCAGCAGTTCTAACCTGGGCGGACGGGAATATGGCTACACCTTC. It codes for CASSSNLGGREYGYTF.

This rearrangement joins TRBV7-2 to TRBJ1-1, with D perhaps matching TRBD1 (6 bases). This CDR3 region has 14 residues. V dropped 3 bases and J dropped 5 bases, with 13 bases sitting between them. Germline V lookup: CDR1 SGHTA, CDR2 FQGNSA. The CDR3, as DNA: TGTGCCAGCAGCTTCTGGGGTCAGGGGACTGAAGCTTTCTTT. Amino acids: CASSFWGQGTEAFF.

This sequence joins TRBV2 and TRBJ1-4; D is undetermined. The germline V and J ends were trimmed by 8 bases and 7 bases, with 20 bases remaining between them. This CDR3 has 15 amino acids. Germline V gives CDR1 SNHLY, CDR2 FYNNEI. The CDR3 bases are TGTGCCAGCGCGCCTAGCGGCGCCGGAGGTGAAAAACTGTTTTTT. Amino acids: CASAPSGAGGEKLFF.

This clone was seen a single time. This rearrangement joins TRBV3-1 (or the pseudogene TRBV3-2) to TRBJ2-7; TRBD2 matches at 14 bases. The CDR3 is made up of 13 amino acids. Trimming took 4 bases from V and 12 from J; bases not matched to a gene: 5. Germline V CDR1 and CDR2: LGHDT, YNNKEL (reference sequence). The CDR3 here is CASSPGTSGRLYF. CDR3 DNA: TGTGCCAGCAGCCCCGGGACTAGCGGGAGACTGTACTTC.

The chain has TRBV7-9 and TRBJ1-4; weak D call: TRBD1 (6 bases). The CDR3 length is 13 residues. V dropped 6 bases and J dropped 6 bases, with 11 bases sitting between them. From germline, CDR1 is SEHNR and CDR2 FQNEAQ (reference sequence). The CDR3 protein is CASRVDRDEKLFF. The CDR3 nucleotides are TGTGCCAGCAGGGTGGACAGAGATGAAAAACTGTTTTTT.

The gene calls are TRBV3-1 (or the pseudogene TRBV3-2) and TRBJ2-5, with 9 bases that match TRBD2. The CDR3 spans 14 residues. The germline V gene encodes CDR1 LGHDT and CDR2 YNNKEL (reference sequence). V lost 8 bases to trimming and J lost 4 bases; unmatched junction nucleotides: 8. For the CDR3, the DNA is TGTGCCAGCTCTCAGCGGGGGGTTTCAGAGACCCAGTACTTC. This gives the protein CASSQRGVSETQYF.

The J gene is TRBJ1-1, the V gene TRBV5-1; the D gene is possibly TRBD1 (6 bases). Trimming took off 2 bases at V and 4 bases at J, with 9 bases between the two ends. The CDR3 covers 13 residues. Germline CDR1 reads SGHRS; CDR2 reads YFSETQ. Here the CDR3 DNA reads TGCGCCAGCAGCTTCACAGGGCCCACTGAAGCTTTCTTT. It yields the protein CASSFTGPTEAFF.

The genes are TRBV7-8 and TRBJ1-2, with unresolved D. Germline V CDR1 and CDR2: SGHVS, FQNEAQ. V lost 1 base and J lost 2, with 14 bases in between. CDR3 length: 16 residues. The CDR3 nucleotides read TGTGCCAGCAGCTTAGTTACCGTAAACCAGAACTATGGCTACACCTTC. Translation gives CASSLVTVNQNYGYTF.

The genes are TRBV14 and TRBJ1-1; 12 bases align to TRBD1. The CDR3 runs 16 residues. Germline loops: CDR1 SGHDN, CDR2 FVKESK. V shed 2 bases, J shed 8 bases, and the junction held 9 bases outside the gene matches. The CDR3: CASSQRPGQGALEAFF. The CDR3 region has the DNA TGTGCCAGCAGCCAACGACCGGGACAGGGGGCGTTAGAAGCTTTCTTT. Using reference TRBV14 and TRBJ1-1 for the parts outside the CDR3, the full variable domain is EAGVTQFPSHSVIEKGQTVTLRCDPISGHDNLYWYRRVMGKEIKFLLHFVKESKQDESGMPNNRFLAERTGGTYSTLKVQPAELEDSGVYFCASSQRPGQGALEAFFGQGTRLTVV.

This clone has just one count. The chain recombines TRBV11-3 with TRBJ1-1; 7 bases map to TRBD1. The CDR3 is made up of 15 amino acids. Germline trimming cut 6 bases from V and 4 bases from J; bases unmatched to any gene: 11. Germline V gene lookup returns CDR1 SGHNT and CDR2 YENEEA. DNA for the CDR3: TGTGCCAGCAGTCGTATAACAGGGGCGGGCACTGAAGCTTTCTTT. Translation: CASSRITGAGTEAFF.